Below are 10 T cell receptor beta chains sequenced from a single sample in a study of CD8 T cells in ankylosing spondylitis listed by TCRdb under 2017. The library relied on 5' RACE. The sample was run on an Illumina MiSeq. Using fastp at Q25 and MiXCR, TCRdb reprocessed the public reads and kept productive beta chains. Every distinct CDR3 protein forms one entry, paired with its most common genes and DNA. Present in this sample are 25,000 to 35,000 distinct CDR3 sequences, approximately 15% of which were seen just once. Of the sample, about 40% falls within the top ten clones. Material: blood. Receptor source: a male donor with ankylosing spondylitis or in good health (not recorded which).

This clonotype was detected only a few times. The CDR3 protein is CASSENPNEQFF. The DNA for the CDR3 is TGTGCCAGCAGCGAAAACCCAAATGAGCAGTTCTTC. The chain combines TRBV7-9 with TRBJ2-1; D gene ambiguous. Trimming removed 5 bases from V and 7 bases from J, with 9 bases in between. Germline V gene lookup returns CDR1 SEHNR and CDR2 FQNEAQ (reference sequence). The CDR3 runs to 12 residues.

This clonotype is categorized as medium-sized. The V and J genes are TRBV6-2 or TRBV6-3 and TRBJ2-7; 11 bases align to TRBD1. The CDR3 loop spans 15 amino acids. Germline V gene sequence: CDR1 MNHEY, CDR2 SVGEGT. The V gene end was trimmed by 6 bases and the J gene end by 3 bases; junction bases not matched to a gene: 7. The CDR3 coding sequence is TGTGCCAGCAGAACGGGACAGGGGGACTTCTACGAGCAGTACTTC. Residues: CASRTGQGDFYEQYF.

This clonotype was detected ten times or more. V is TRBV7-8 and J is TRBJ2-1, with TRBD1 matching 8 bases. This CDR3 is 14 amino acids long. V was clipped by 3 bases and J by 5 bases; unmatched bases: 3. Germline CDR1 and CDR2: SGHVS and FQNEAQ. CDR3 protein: CASSFRTGNNEQFF. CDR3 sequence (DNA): TGTGCCAGCAGCTTCAGGACAGGGAACAATGAGCAGTTCTTC. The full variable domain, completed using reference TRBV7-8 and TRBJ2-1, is GAGVSQSPRYKVAKRGQDVALRCDPISGHVSLFWYQQALGQGPEFLTYFQNEAQLDKSGLPSDRFFAERPEGSVSTLKIQRTQQEDSAVYLCASSFRTGNNEQFFGPGTRLTVL.

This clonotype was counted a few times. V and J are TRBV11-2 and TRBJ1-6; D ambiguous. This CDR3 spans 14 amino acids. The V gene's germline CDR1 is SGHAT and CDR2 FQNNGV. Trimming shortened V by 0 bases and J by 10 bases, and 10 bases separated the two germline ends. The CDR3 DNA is TGTGCCAGCAGCTTAGAAAGGGAATGGTCACCCCTCCACTTT. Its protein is CASSLEREWSPLHF.

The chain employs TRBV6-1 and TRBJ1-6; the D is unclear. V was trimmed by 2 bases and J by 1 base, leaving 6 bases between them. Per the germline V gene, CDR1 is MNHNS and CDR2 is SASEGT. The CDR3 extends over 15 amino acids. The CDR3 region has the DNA TGTGCCAGCAGTGAATACGAGTCCTATAATTCACCCCTCCACTTT. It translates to CASSEYESYNSPLHF.

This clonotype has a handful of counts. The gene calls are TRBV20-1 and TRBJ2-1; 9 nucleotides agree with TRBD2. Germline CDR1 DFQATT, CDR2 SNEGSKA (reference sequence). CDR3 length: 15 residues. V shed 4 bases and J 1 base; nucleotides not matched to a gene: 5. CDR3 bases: TGCAGTGCTAATAAAGCGGGAGGTTCCTACAATGAGCAGTTCTTC. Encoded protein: CSANKAGGSYNEQFF.

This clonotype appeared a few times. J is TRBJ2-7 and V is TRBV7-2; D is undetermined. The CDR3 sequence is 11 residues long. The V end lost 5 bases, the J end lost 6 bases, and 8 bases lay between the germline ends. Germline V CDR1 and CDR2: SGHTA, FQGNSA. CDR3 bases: TGTGCCAGCAGCCAGGCGAGCGAGCAGTACTTC. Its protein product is CASSQASEQYF.

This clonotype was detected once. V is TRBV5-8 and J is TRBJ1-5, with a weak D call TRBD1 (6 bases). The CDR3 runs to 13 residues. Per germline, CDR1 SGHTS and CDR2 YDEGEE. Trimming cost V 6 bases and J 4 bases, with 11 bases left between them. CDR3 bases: TGTGCCAGCACCGGGACATTTAATCAGCCCCAGCATTTT. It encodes CASTGTFNQPQHF.

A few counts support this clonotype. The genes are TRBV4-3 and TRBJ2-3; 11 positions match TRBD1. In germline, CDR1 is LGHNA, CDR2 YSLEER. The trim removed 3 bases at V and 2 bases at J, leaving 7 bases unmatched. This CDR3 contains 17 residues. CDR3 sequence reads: CASSQSGTGGPTDTQYF. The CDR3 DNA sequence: TGCGCCAGCAGCCAGTCCGGGACAGGGGGGCCCACAGATACGCAGTATTTT.

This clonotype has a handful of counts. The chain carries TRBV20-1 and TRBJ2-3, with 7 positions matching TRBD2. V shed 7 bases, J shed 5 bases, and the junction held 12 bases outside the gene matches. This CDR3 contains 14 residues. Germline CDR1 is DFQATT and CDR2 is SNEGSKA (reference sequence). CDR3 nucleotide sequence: TGCAGTGGAAGGGGTAGCGGCGGGGGAGATACGCAGTATTTT. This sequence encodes CSGRGSGGGDTQYF.